This passage covers 14 T cell receptor beta chains from one sample sequenced in a study of graft-versus-host responses after intestinal transplantation. Sequenced by immunoSEQ multiplex PCR; TCRdb stores in-frame clones only, minus some. The table has about 13,000 clones, around 70% seen once. Researchers processed graft tissue to release intraepithelial and lamina propria lymphocytes. Sequencing was performed on ileum tissue, taken 16 days after intestinal transplant. Every receptor here comes from a human patient who received an intestinal transplant, so some T cells may come from the graft donor.

This chain connects TRBV6-5 to TRBJ2-7, with 7 nucleotides matching TRBD2. The CDR3 has 11 amino acids. Trimming cost V 4 bases and J 6 bases; bases outside gene matches: 0. Germline V gene sequence: CDR1 MNHEY, CDR2 SVGAGI. This CDR3 is CASSWGGEQYF. The DNA for the CDR3 is TGTGCCAGCAGTTGGGGGGGCGAGCAGTACTTC.

The gene calls are TRBV28 and TRBJ1-1; 7 nucleotides match TRBD1. CDR1 and CDR2 (germline): MDHEN, SYDVKM. The CDR3 is 16 residues long. Germline trimming cut 4 bases from V and 7 bases from J; bases unmatched to any gene: 15. The CDR3 DNA sequence: TGTGCCAGCAGTTGCTACCGGGACAGTGTCAGTATTGAAGCTTTCTTT. Its translation is CASSCYRDSVSIEAFF.

This chain links TRBV7-8 with TRBJ2-5; D is perhaps TRBD1 (5 bases). Per germline, CDR1 SGHVS and CDR2 FQNEAQ. The CDR3 sequence is 16 residues long. V dropped 5 bases and J dropped 4 bases, with 20 bases sitting between them. The CDR3 DNA follows: TGTGCCAGCAGCCAACGAATCAGGGAAGGCTTAGAGACCCAGTACTTC. Its protein product is CASSQRIREGLETQYF.

The chain couples TRBV28 to TRBJ2-7, with TRBD2 identical over 8 bases. The CDR3 has 15 amino acids. Trimming removed 6 bases from V and 2 bases from J; junction bases left unmatched: 9. Looked up from germline, CDR1 is MDHEN and CDR2 is SYDVKM. CDR3 DNA sequence: TGTGCCAGCAGGGATAGCGGGATGTTTACCTACGAGCAGTACTTC. This gives the protein CASRDSGMFTYEQYF.

The rearrangement links TRBV7-2 to TRBJ2-5; D might be TRBD2 (6 bases). The CDR3 totals 14 residues. In germline, CDR1 is SGHTA, CDR2 FQGNSA. Trimming stripped 1 base from V and 4 bases from J, with 10 bases between. The CDR3 DNA sequence: TGTGCCAGCAGCTTAGGCGGGGCTGGAGAGACCCAGTACTTC. Residues: CASSLGGAGETQYF.

V is TRBV4-3 and J is TRBJ2-2, with 7 nucleotides matching TRBD2. This CDR3 comprises 16 residues. Germline V lookup: CDR1 LGHNA, CDR2 YSLEER. The junction had 5 bases not matched to a gene; V was cut back by 1 base and J by 3 bases. This CDR3 is CASSQGAAGYTGELFF. DNA of the CDR3: TGCGCCAGCAGCCAAGGAGCAGCGGGGTACACCGGGGAGCTGTTTTTT.

This chain uses TRBV29-1 with TRBJ2-3, with 7 nucleotides matching TRBD2. Looked up from germline, CDR1 is SQVTM and CDR2 is ANQGSEA. The CDR3 extends over 14 amino acids. CDR3 sequence reads: CNSNTSVSTDTQYF. CDR3 nucleotide sequence: TGCAACTCGAACACTAGCGTTAGCACAGATACGCAGTATTTT.

The chain employs TRBV11-2 and TRBJ2-2; D is perhaps TRBD1 (5 bases). CDR3 length: 16 residues. Trimming shortened V by 1 base and J by 4 bases, and 13 bases separated the two germline ends. CDR1 SGHAT and CDR2 FQNNGV come from the germline V gene. CDR3 sequence (DNA): TGTGCCAGCAGCTTAGTTTTCAGGGTGGCCACCGGGGAGCTGTTTTTT. Translating gives CASSLVFRVATGELFF.

V usage is TRBV27 and J usage is TRBJ1-1; the D is unclear. The germline CDR1 and CDR2 sequences are MNHEY and SMNVEV (reference sequence). Trimming took off 9 bases at V and 0 bases at J, with 11 bases between the two ends. The CDR3 loop spans 13 amino acids. In DNA form, the CDR3 reads TGTGCCAGTGGCGGGCGGTTGAACACTGAAGCTTTCTTT. This translates into CASGGRLNTEAFF.

This chain uses TRBV4-1 with TRBJ1-5; D uncertain. Trimming removed 1 base at V and 6 bases at J, with 7 bases between. This CDR3 is built from 13 residues. Germline V gene sequence: CDR1 MGHRA, CDR2 YSYEKL. CDR3 bases: TGCGCCAGCAGCCAAGCCCCAGGTCAGCCCCAGCATTTT. Translated, it gives CASSQAPGQPQHF.

This clone has just a few counts. The chain uses TRBV4-1 and TRBJ1-5; TRBD1 is a possible D gene (6 bases). Trimming cost V 4 bases and J 0 bases, with 7 bases left between them. This CDR3 is built from 14 residues. The germline V gene has CDR1 MGHRA and CDR2 YSYEKL. In DNA, the CDR3 is TGCGCCAGCAGCCCGGGACATAGCAATCAGCCCCAGCATTTT. It translates to CASSPGHSNQPQHF.

This chain links TRBV16 with TRBJ2-6; D is undetermined. CDR1 is KGHSY and CDR2 is FQNENV in the germline V gene. The length of the CDR3 is 19 residues. V lost 5 bases and J lost 5, with 25 bases in between. Here the CDR3 DNA reads TGTGCCAGCAGCAAAACCGTGGTCGTTAAACAAAGTCGGGCCAACGTCCTGACTTTC. Translation gives CASSKTVVVKQSRANVLTF.

V usage is TRBV6-5 and J usage is TRBJ1-5; D not resolved. Germline V gene sequence: CDR1 MNHEY, CDR2 SVGAGI. The CDR3 runs to 13 residues. The chain's CDR3 is CASWEYSNQPQHF. The CDR3 DNA is TGTGCTAGCTGGGAGTATAGCAATCAGCCCCAGCATTTT.

In its sample, this clone was seen a few times. The chain joins TRBV29-1 to TRBJ1-3; D is perhaps TRBD1 (5 bases). The germline V gene has CDR1 SQVTM and CDR2 ANQGSEA. Trimming took 4 bases from V and 0 from J, leaving 13 bases between them. This CDR3 region has 15 residues. CDR3 sequence reads: CSVVGHASSGNTIYF. CDR3 nucleotide sequence: TGCAGCGTTGTCGGACACGCGAGCTCTGGAAACACCATATATTTT. Combining the CDR3 with reference TRBV29-1 and TRBJ1-3 gives the whole variable domain SAVISQKPSRDICQRGTSLTIQCQVDSQVTMMFWYRQQPGQSLTLIATANQGSEATYESGFVIDKFPISRPNLTFSTLTVSNMSPEDSSIYLCSVVGHASSGNTIYFGEGSWLTVV.